The TCR beta chain under discussion was sequenced for a study of post-analysis software for immune sequencing data. Unique molecular identifiers were present in the TCR beta cDNA libraries. Once 1 to 10 million T cells were used, roughly 0.5 million cDNA molecules resulted. Using its own MiXCR run on the PCR reads, TCRdb lists one record per CDR3 protein. The repertoire holds about 820,000 distinct CDR3 sequences, with about 50% as singletons. Points from the study as a whole: Clustering by F measure revealed strong co-clustering among samples prepared together in one batch. Controls had lower frequencies than patients of five or six TRBV segments, which included TRBV5-6, TRBV5-1 and TRBV20-1. Normalized Chao1 diversity was significantly lower in multiple sclerosis patients than in controls.

The germline V gene encodes CDR1 LNHDA and CDR2 SQIVND (reference sequence). CDR3 length: 14 residues. V lost 5 bases, J lost 2 bases, and 11 bases lay in between. Remarks on this clonotype: Its specificity is unknown.

This chain joins TRBV19 and TRBJ2-3, with a weak D call TRBD2 (6 bases). This clonotype was obtained from a girl aged 5-17 years with multiple sclerosis. Sequenced material: blood. CDR3 amino acids: CASSLGLLTDTQYF. The CDR3 nucleotides are TGTGCCAGTAGTCTGGGACTCCTCACAGATACGCAGTATTTT.